The clone carrying this TCR beta chain was seen a few times. Its specificity is unknown. One entry per CDR3 protein, called by TCRdb with MiXCR from the 5' RACE reads. Of about 520,000 distinct CDR3 sequences detected, about 20% appear once; the ten largest clones hold under 0.95%. The entry originates in a study of identical twins. Study-level points and caveats: A cross-sectional statistical analysis, not follow-up of the same donors, supported the conclusions.

These records were also assigned to another study, of T cells expressing NK-cell markers.

Sequenced input: CD4+ T cells sorted from blood. This clonotype originated in a woman aged 18-29 years in good health.

CDR3: CASSLRLAGGLLYEQYF. The CDR3 DNA is TGTGCCAGCAGTTTAAGGCTAGCGGGGGGATTACTCTACGAGCAGTACTTC. The V gene is TRBV12-3 or TRBV12-4, the J gene TRBJ2-7; 11 nucleotides align to TRBD2. The CDR3 consists of 17 residues. Unmatched junction bases numbered 9, after V lost 2 bases and J lost 3 bases.